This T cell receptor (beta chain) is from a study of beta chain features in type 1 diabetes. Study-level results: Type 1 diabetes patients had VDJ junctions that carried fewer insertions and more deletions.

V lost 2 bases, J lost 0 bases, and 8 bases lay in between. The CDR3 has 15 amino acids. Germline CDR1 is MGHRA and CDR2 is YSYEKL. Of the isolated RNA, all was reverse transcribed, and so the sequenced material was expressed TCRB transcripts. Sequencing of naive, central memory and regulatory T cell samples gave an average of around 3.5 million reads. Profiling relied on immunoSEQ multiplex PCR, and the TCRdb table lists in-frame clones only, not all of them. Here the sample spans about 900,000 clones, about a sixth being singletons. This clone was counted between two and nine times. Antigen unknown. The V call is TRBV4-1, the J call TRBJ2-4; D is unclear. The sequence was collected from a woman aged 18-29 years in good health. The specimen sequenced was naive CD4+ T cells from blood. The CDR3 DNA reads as TGCGCCAGCAGCCAAACGGTAGTAGCCAAAAACATTCAGTACTTC. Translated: CASSQTVVAKNIQYF.